This T cell receptor (beta chain) stems from a study of cytomegalovirus exposure and HLA in healthy donors. General study results and limits: Listed as cytomegalovirus-associated were 150 or so TCR beta chains.

For this clone: Its antigen is not known.

The PCR had 60 Vbeta and 13 Jbeta primers. Method: immunoSEQ multiplex PCR; TCRdb's copy keeps in-frame clones and lacks some. The sample includes 95,000 to 110,000 clones, about 79% seen only once; the top ten take 5.8%. Donors likely had unrecorded immune exposures despite being nominally healthy when sampled. The germline gives CDR1 MDHEN, CDR2 SYDVKM. With V trimmed by 5 bases and J by 0 bases, 12 bases remained unmatched. The CDR3 runs to 17 residues. The sequenced sample consisted of PBMCs. This clonotype was sampled from a man aged 60-69 years in good health and CMV-seropositive. V usage is TRBV28 and J usage is TRBJ1-2, with 7 bases fitting TRBD1. The CDR3 here is CASSQNRWDRSNYGYTF. The CDR3 bases are TGTGCCAGCAGTCAGAACCGGTGGGACAGATCTAACTATGGCTACACCTTC.